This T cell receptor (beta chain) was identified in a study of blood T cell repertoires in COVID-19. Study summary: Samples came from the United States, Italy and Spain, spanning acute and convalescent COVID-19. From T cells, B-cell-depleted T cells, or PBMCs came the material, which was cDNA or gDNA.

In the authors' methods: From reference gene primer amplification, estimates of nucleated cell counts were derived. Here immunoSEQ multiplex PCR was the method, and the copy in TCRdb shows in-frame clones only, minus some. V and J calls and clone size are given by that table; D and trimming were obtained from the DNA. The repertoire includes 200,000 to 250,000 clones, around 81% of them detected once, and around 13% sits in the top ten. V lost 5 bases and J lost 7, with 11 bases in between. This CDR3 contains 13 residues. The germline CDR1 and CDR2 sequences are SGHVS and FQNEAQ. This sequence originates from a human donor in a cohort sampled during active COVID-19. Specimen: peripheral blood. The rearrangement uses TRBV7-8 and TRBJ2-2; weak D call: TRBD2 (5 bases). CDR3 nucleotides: TGTGCCAGCAGCCCGACGGGGAACGGGGAGCTGTTTTTT. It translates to CASSPTGNGELFF.